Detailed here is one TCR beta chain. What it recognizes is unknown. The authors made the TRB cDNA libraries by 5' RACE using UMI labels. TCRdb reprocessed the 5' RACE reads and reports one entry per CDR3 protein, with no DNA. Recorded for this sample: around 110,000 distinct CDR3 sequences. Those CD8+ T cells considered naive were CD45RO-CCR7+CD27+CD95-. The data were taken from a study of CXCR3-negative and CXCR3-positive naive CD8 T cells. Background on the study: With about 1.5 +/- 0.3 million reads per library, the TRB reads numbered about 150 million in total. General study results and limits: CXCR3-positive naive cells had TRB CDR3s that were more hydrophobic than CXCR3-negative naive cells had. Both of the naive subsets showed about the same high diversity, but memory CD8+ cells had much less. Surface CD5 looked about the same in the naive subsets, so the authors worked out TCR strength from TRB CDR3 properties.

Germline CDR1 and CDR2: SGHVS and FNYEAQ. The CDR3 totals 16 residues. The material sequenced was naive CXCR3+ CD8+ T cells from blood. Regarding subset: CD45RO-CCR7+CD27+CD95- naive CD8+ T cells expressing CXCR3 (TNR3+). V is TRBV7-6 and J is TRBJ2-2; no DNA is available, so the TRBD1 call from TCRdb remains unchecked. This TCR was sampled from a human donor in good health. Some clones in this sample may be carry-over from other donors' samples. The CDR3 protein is CASSSIGQGNTGELFF.